These 3 T cell receptor beta chains came from one sample sequenced in a study of Graves' ophthalmopathy and Graves' hyperthyroidism. From RNA, the CDR3 regions of TCR beta chains were amplified and sequenced. First-round RT-PCR relied on HTBI primers, and a second-round multiplex PCR came next. TCRdb recomputed calls from the multiplex PCR reads with MiXCR, one row per CDR3 protein. The sample has 600,000 to 950,000 distinct CDR3 sequences; roughly 41% are singletons. The sequencing sample was made of peripheral blood. These receptors originate from an adult man with Graves' ophthalmopathy.

As regards this clonotype: A read error may produce the germline difference seen at one junction end. The chain links TRBV15 to TRBJ1-2, with TRBD1 matching 12 bases. The CDR3 spans 15 residues. Germline values: CDR1 LNHNV, CDR2 YYDKDF (reference sequence). CDR3 region: CAISWGQGANYGYTF. The CDR3 bases are TGTGCCATCAGCTGGGGACAGGGGGCTAACTATGGTTACACCTTC.

This chain links TRBV6-5 with TRBJ1-1, with D uncertain. The ends were cut back, 7 bases at V and 1 base at J, with 13 bases in the middle. Germline V gives CDR1 MNHEY, CDR2 SVGAGI. The CDR3 extends over 14 amino acids. CDR3 coding DNA: TGTGCCAGCAATCAACAGCGCGAGAACACTGAAGCTTTCTTT. It codes for CASNQQRENTEAFF.

Of note for this clonotype: At one end, the junction sequence differs from germline, possibly due to a read error. The rearrangement uses TRBV7-7 and TRBJ2-5; D gene uncertain. This CDR3 comprises 15 residues. The germline V gene encodes CDR1 SSHAT and CDR2 FNYEAQ (reference sequence). CDR3: CASSVEGPEQETQYF. CDR3 in DNA: TGTGCTAGCAGCGTTGAAGGACCAGAACAAGAGACCCAGTACTTC.